This T cell receptor beta chain comes out of a study of neurological immune-mediated disorders. This clonotype came up many times. The CDR3 sequence is 14 residues long. CDR1 is SGHRS and CDR2 is YFSETQ in the germline V gene. The V and J ends lost 4 bases and 2 bases respectively, with 12 bases between them. 5'RACE generated cDNA with 10-nucleotide random UMIs. Over 190 million TCR-beta sequences from 15-18 subjects came out of each sequencing run. A single record per CDR3 protein comes from TCRdb applying MiXCR to the 5' RACE reads. The sample lists about 53,000 distinct CDR3 sequences, over 15% occurring once.

The sequence came from a man aged 55 to 70 in good health. The chain combines TRBV5-1 with TRBJ1-1; possible D gene TRBD1, 6 bases. Material for sequencing was PBMCs. CDR3 sequence: CASSATGINTEAFF. As DNA, the CDR3 is TGCGCCAGCAGCGCCACAGGGATAAACACTGAAGCTTTCTTT.